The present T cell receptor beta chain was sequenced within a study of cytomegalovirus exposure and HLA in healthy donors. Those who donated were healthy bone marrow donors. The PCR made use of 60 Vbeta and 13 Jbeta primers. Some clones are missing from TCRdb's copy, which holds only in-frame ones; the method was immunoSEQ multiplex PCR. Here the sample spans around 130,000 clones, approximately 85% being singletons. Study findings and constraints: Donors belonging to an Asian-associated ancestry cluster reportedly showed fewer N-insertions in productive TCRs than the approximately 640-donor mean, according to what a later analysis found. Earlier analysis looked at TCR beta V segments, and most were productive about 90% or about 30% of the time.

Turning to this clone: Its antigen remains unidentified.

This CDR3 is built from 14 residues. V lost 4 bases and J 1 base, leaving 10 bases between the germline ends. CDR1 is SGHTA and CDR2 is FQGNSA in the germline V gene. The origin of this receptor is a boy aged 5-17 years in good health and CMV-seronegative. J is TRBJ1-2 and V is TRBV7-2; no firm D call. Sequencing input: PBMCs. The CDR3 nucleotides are TGTGCCAGCAGCTCGATGGGCCTTAACTATGGCTACACCTTC. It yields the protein CASSSMGLNYGYTF.